The 18 T cell receptor beta chains below were found in one sample sequenced in a study of blood T cell repertoires in COVID-19. The protocol was immunoSEQ multiplex PCR, while the TCRdb copy is restricted to in-frame clones and leaves out a portion. The data contain around 330,000 clones, approximately 90% of them singletons. Sequenced: peripheral blood. These receptor sequences come from a woman in her 50s with active or convalescent COVID-19.

This chain joins TRBV30 and TRBJ1-2, with 8 bases identical to TRBD1. The CDR3 loop spans 15 amino acids. V lost 4 bases to trimming and J lost 2 bases; unmatched junction nucleotides: 9. Germline CDR1 GTSNPN, CDR2 SVGIG (reference sequence). CDR3 sequence reads: CAWNLRTGLNYGYTF. The CDR3 region has the DNA TGTGCCTGGAATCTCCGGACAGGGCTAAACTATGGCTACACCTTC.

The CDR3 protein is CASSHSGISNQPQHF. In DNA, the CDR3 is TGTGCCAGCAGTCACTCAGGGATTAGCAATCAGCCCCAGCATTTT. This chain connects TRBV27 to TRBJ1-5; TRBD1 is a possible D gene (5 bases). Germline CDR1 is MNHEY and CDR2 is SMNVEV (reference sequence). This CDR3 comprises 15 residues. Trimming stripped 5 bases from V and 0 bases from J, with 11 bases between.

This chain uses TRBV7-6 with TRBJ1-2; 9 bases line up with TRBD1. Germline V lookup: CDR1 SGHVS, CDR2 FNYEAQ. The CDR3 totals 15 residues. V was clipped by 1 base and J by 4 bases; unmatched bases: 4. In nucleotides, the CDR3 is TGTGCCAGCAGCTTAGGGGGGACAGGGATCTATGGCTACACCTTC. Its protein product is CASSLGGTGIYGYTF.

The chain carries TRBV5-1 and TRBJ2-3, with 9 bases lining up with TRBD2. V trimming: 4 bases; J trimming: 5 bases; junction bases outside the gene matches: 5. The CDR3 runs 14 residues. Per germline, CDR1 SGHRS and CDR2 YFSETQ. The CDR3 DNA reads TGCGCCAGCAGCACCAGCGGGGGGCGAGATACGCAGTATTTT. It specifies CASSTSGGRDTQYF.

The V and J genes are TRBV29-1 and TRBJ2-7; perhaps TRBD2 as D (5 bases). The CDR3 sequence is 11 residues long. CDR1 and CDR2 from the germline V gene are SQVTM and ANQGSEA. The V end lost 6 bases, the J end lost 4 bases, and 10 bases lay between the germline ends. CDR3 coding DNA: TGCAGCGTATCGGAGGATTACGAGCAGTACTTC. Translated, it gives CSVSEDYEQYF.

This clone was seen once. The chain links TRBV28 to TRBJ2-7; D may be TRBD2 (6 bases). Per germline, CDR1 MDHEN and CDR2 SYDVKM. The CDR3 extends over 16 amino acids. V lost 5 bases to trimming and J lost 5 bases, with 22 bases between them. The CDR3 coding sequence is TGTGCCAGCAGTCCATATCGATACGGGAGTTCCCACGAGCAGTACTTC. Protein: CASSPYRYGSSHEQYF.

This chain joins TRBV2 and TRBJ1-3; 7 bases agree with TRBD1. Trimming took 5 bases from V and 2 from J; bases not matched to a gene: 6. CDR1 is SNHLY, CDR2 FYNNEI, per germline. CDR3 size: 15 residues. The CDR3, as DNA: TGTGCCAGCAGTAAGCAGACAGGGACTGGAAACACCATATATTTT. The encoded protein is CASSKQTGTGNTIYF.

The V and J genes are TRBV18 and TRBJ2-3, with 11 nucleotides matching TRBD2. CDR1 and CDR2 from the germline V gene are KGHSH and LQKENI. V trimming: 4 bases; J trimming: 3 bases; junction bases outside the gene matches: 6. The CDR3 loop spans 16 amino acids. CDR3 sequence reads: CASSLAGGPRTDTQYF. The CDR3 nucleotides read TGTGCCAGCTCACTAGCGGGGGGGCCTAGAACAGATACGCAGTATTTT. The complete variable domain, with remaining parts taken from reference TRBV18 and TRBJ2-3, reads NAGVMQNPRHLVRRRGQEARLRCSPMKGHSHVYWYRQLPEEGLKFMVYLQKENIIDESGMPKERFSAEFPKEGPSILRIQQVVRGDSAAYFCASSLAGGPRTDTQYFGPGTRLTVL.

The chain carries TRBV4-1 and TRBJ2-7; tentative D call: TRBD2 (6 bases). Trimming removed 4 bases from V and 2 bases from J, with 15 bases in between. Germline CDR1 and CDR2: MGHRA and YSYEKL. The CDR3 runs to 15 residues. CDR3: CASSLMEGPPYEQYF. The CDR3, as DNA: TGCGCCAGCAGCCTCATGGAGGGGCCGCCCTACGAGCAGTACTTC.

The chain links TRBV4-3 to TRBJ1-6; 9 positions agree with TRBD1. This CDR3 is 21 amino acids long. CDR1 and CDR2 (germline): LGHNA, YSLEER. After removal of 2 bases from V and 5 bases from J, the junction contained 19 bases not matched to a gene. CDR3 DNA sequence: TGCGCCAGCAGCCAAAGGGTGGCAGGACAGGGGATTATAGGGGATAATTCACCCCTCCACTTT. Translation gives CASSQRVAGQGIIGDNSPLHF.

A single count supports this clone. The chain joins TRBV2 to TRBJ1-1; D not certain. V lost 4 bases, J lost 2 bases, and 11 bases lay in between. The CDR3 loop spans 14 amino acids. CDR1 is SNHLY and CDR2 is FYNNEI in the germline V gene. CDR3 amino acids: CASSVARTNTEAFF. CDR3 coding DNA: TGTGCCAGCAGTGTCGCCAGGACTAACACTGAAGCTTTCTTT.

The J gene is TRBJ2-1, the V gene TRBV5-4; 11 nucleotides match TRBD2. Germline loops: CDR1 SGHNT, CDR2 YYREEE (reference sequence). CDR3 length: 20 amino acids. V trimming: 5 bases; J trimming: 1 base; junction bases outside the gene matches: 17. The CDR3 reads CASRPLEGQRLAGSYNEQFF. In nucleotides, the CDR3 is TGTGCCAGCAGACCTTTAGAGGGACAGAGACTAGCGGGGTCCTACAATGAGCAGTTCTTC.

This chain uses TRBV5-1 with TRBJ2-1; 11 bases line up with TRBD2. The CDR3 consists of 16 residues. The germline gives CDR1 SGHRS, CDR2 YFSETQ. The V and J ends lost 5 bases and 7 bases, in that order; junction bases with no gene match: 11. This chain's CDR3 is CASRELAGAGWNEQFF. CDR3 nucleotide sequence: TGCGCCAGCAGGGAACTAGCGGGGGCGGGGTGGAATGAGCAGTTCTTC.

The chain has TRBV27 and TRBJ2-7, with unresolved D. The CDR3 length is 13 residues. Germline CDR1 MNHEY, CDR2 SMNVEV (reference sequence). V was shortened by 0 bases and J by 6 bases, with 9 bases between the two germline ends. The CDR3 spells CASSLSISGEQYF. The DNA for the CDR3 is TGTGCCAGCAGTTTATCGATTTCGGGCGAGCAGTACTTC.

The chain uses TRBV30 and TRBJ1-5, with TRBD1 as a possible D gene (5 bases). The CDR3 covers 14 residues. Trimming removed 5 bases at V and 1 base at J, with 12 bases between. Germline loops: CDR1 GTSNPN, CDR2 SVGIG (reference sequence). The CDR3 DNA reads TGTGCCTGGGGCAGGGAATCCAGCAATCAGCCCCAGCATTTT. This sequence encodes CAWGRESSNQPQHF.

This chain uses TRBV7-9 with TRBJ1-3; D is unresolved. The CDR3 loop spans 15 amino acids. Germline lookup yields CDR1 SEHNR and CDR2 FQNEAQ (reference sequence). Trimming pared 1 base from V and 0 bases from J, leaving 7 bases between. CDR3 region: CASSLGSTSGNTIYF. The DNA of the CDR3 is TGTGCCAGCAGCTTAGGAAGCACCTCTGGAAACACCATATATTTT.

The chain employs TRBV3-1 (or the pseudogene TRBV3-2) and TRBJ2-2; possibly TRBD2 for D (6 bases). Germline assignment: CDR1 LGHDT and CDR2 YNNKEL (reference sequence). The V end lost 3 bases, the J end lost 1 base, and 12 bases lay between the germline ends. CDR3 size: 16 residues. The DNA for the CDR3 is TGTGCCAGCAGCCAGTTCGGGAGAGGGAACACCGGGGAGCTGTTTTTT. Its protein product is CASSQFGRGNTGELFF.

V is TRBV2 and J is TRBJ2-5, with 8 positions matching TRBD1. Germline V lookup: CDR1 SNHLY, CDR2 FYNNEI. The J segment lost 5 bases and the V segment lost 6 bases, leaving 11 bases of the junction unmatched. This CDR3 has 15 amino acids. CDR3 nucleotides: TGTGCCAGCAGCCCCGGACAGGGACGGGTGGAGACCCAGTACTTC. Residues: CASSPGQGRVETQYF.